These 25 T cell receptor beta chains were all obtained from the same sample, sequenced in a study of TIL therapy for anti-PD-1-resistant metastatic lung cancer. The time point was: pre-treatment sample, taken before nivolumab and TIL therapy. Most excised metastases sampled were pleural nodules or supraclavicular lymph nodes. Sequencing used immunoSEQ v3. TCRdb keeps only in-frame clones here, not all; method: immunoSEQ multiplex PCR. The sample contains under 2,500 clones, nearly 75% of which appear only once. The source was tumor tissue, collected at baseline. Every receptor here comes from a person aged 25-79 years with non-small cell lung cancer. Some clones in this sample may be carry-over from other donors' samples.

Written as DNA, the CDR3 is TGTGCCAGCAGTTACTCGTTGCAGACTAGGGCCGAGCAGTACTTC. Protein sequence: CASSYSLQTRAEQYF. The chain couples TRBV6-6 to TRBJ2-7, with D perhaps matching TRBD2 (6 bases). CDR1 is MNHNY and CDR2 is SVGAGI in the germline V gene (reference sequence). CDR3 size: 15 residues. Deletions cut 0 bases from V and 6 bases from J, with 15 bases between.

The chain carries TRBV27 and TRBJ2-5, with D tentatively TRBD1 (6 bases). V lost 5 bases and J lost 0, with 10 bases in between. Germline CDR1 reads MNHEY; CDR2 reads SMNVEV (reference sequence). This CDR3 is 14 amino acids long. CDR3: CASSQNRDQETQYF. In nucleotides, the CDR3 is TGTGCCAGCAGTCAAAACAGGGACCAAGAGACCCAGTACTTC.

Here the CDR3 DNA reads TGTGCCAGCAGCCCACAGGGGCTTCGTGCTGAAGCTTTCTTT. This sequence encodes CASSPQGLRAEAFF. The genes are TRBV7-9 and TRBJ1-1, with 7 bases identical to TRBD1. The length of the CDR3 is 14 residues. The junction had 9 bases not matched to a gene; V was cut back by 5 bases and J by 6 bases. Germline-derived CDR1 and CDR2 are SEHNR and FQNEAQ (reference sequence).

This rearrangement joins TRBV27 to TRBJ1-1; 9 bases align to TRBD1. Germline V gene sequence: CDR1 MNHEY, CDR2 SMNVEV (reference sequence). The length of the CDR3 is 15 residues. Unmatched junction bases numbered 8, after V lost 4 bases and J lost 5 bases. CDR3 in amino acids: CASSSLGQGETEAFF. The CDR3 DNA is TGTGCCAGCAGTTCGCTGGGACAGGGAGAGACTGAAGCTTTCTTT.

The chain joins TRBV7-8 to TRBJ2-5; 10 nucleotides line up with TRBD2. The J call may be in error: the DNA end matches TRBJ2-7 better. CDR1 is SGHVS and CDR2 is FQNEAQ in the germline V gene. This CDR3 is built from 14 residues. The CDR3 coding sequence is TGTGCCAGCAGCTGGGGACTAGCGCCTTACGAGCAGTACTTC. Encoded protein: CASSWGLAPYEQYF.

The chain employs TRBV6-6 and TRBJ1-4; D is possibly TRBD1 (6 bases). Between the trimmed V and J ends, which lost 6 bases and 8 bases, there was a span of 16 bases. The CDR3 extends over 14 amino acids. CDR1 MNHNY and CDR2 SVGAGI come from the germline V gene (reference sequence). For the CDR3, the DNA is TGTGCCAGCAGCTCAGGGGCTGGGAGGGAAAAACTGTTTTTT. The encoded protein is CASSSGAGREKLFF.

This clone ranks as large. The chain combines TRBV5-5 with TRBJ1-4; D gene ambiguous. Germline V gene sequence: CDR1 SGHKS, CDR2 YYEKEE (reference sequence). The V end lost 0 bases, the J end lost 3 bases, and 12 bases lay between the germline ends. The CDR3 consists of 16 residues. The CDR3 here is CASSLVNSGPNEKLFF. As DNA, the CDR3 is TGTGCCAGCAGCTTGGTCAACAGTGGGCCTAATGAAAAACTGTTTTTT.

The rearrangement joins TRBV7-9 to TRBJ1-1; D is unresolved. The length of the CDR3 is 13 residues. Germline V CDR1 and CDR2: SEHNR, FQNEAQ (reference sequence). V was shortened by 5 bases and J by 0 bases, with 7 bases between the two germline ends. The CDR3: CASSDTVNTEAFF. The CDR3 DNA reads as TGTGCCAGCAGCGATACAGTGAACACTGAAGCTTTCTTT.

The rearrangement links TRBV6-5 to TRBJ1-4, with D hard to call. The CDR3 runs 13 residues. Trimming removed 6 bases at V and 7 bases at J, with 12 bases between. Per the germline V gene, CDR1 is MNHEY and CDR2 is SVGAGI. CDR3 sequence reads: CASSPRSGEKLFF. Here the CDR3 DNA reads TGTGCCAGCAGCCCACGGAGCGGTGAAAAACTGTTTTTT.

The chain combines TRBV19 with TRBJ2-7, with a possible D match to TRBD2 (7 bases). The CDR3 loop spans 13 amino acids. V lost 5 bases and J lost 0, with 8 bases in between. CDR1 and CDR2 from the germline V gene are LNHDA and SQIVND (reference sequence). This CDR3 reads CASSGGASYEQYV. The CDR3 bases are TGTGCCAGTAGTGGGGGGGCCTCCTACGAGCAGTACGTC.

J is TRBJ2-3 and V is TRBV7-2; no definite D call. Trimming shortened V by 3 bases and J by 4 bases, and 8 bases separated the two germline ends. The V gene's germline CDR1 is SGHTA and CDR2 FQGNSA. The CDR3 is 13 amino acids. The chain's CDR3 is CASSLLQPDTQYF. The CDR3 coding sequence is TGTGCCAGCAGCTTGCTACAACCAGATACGCAGTATTTT.

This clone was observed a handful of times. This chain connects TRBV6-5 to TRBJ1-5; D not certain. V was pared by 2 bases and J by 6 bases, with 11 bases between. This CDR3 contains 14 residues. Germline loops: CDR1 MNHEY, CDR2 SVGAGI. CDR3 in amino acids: CASSYRARFQPQHF. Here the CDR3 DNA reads TGTGCCAGCAGTTACAGGGCACGTTTTCAGCCCCAGCATTTT.

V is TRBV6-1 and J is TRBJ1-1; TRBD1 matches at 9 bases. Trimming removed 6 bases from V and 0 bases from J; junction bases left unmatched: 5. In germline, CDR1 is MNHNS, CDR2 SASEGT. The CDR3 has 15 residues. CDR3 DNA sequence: TGTGCCAGCAGACCGGGACAGGGCCTGAACACTGAAGCTTTCTTT. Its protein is CASRPGQGLNTEAFF.

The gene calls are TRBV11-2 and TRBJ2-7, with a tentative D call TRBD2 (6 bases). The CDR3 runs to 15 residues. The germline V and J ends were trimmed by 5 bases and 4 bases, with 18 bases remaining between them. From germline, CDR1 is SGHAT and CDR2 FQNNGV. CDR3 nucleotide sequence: TGTGCCAGCAGCCCGACTAGTATCGTGTCGTACGAGCAGTACGTC. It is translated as CASSPTSIVSYEQYV.

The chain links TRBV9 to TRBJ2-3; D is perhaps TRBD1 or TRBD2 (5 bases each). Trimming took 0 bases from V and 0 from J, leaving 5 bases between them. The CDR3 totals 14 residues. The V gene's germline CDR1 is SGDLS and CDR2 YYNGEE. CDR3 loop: CASSVGGSTDTQYF. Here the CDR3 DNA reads TGTGCCAGCAGCGTAGGGGGGAGCACAGATACGCAGTATTTT.

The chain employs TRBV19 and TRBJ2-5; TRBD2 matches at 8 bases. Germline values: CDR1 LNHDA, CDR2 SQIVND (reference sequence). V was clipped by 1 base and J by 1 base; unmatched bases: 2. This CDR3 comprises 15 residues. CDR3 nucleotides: TGTGCCAGTAGTATAGGGGGGACTAGCCAAGAGACCCAGTACTTC. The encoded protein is CASSIGGTSQETQYF.

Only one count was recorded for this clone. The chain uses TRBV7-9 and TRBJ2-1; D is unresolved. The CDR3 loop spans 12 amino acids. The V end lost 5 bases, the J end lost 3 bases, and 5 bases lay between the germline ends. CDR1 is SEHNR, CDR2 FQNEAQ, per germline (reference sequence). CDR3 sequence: CASSEHYNEQFF. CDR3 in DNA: TGTGCCAGCAGCGAGCACTACAATGAGCAGTTCTTC.

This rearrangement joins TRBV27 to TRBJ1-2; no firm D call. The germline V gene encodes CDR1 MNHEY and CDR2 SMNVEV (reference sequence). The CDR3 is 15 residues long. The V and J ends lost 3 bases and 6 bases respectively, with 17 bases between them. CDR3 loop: CASSFSQVVGNGYTF. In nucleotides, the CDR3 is TGTGCCAGCAGTTTCTCCCAGGTAGTGGGGAATGGCTACACCTTC.

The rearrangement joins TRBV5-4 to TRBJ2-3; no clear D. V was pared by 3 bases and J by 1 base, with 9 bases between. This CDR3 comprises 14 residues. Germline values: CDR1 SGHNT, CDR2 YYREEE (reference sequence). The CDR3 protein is CASSSSWGTDTQYF. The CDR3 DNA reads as TGTGCCAGCAGCTCTAGTTGGGGCACAGATACGCAGTATTTT. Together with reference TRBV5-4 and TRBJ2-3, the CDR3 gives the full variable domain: ETGVTQSPTHLIKTRGQQVTLRCSSQSGHNTVSWYQQALGQGPQFIFQYYREEENGRGNFPPRFSGLQFPNYSSELNVNALELDDSALYLCASSSSWGTDTQYFGPGTRLTVL.

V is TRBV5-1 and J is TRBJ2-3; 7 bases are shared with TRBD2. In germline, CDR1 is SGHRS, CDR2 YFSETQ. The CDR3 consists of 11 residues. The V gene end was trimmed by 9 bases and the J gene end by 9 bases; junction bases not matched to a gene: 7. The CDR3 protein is CATSSGETQYF. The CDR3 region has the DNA TGCGCCACCTCTAGCGGAGAGACGCAGTATTTT. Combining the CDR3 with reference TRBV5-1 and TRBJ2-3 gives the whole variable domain KAGVTQTPRYLIKTRGQQVTLSCSPISGHRSVSWYQQTPGQGLQFLFEYFSETQRNKGNFPGRFSGRQFSNSRSEMNVSTLELGDSALYLCATSSGETQYFGPGTRLTVL.

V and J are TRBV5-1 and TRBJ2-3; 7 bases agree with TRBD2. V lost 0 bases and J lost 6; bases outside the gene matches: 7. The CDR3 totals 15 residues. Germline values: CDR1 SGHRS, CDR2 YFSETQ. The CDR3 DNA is TGCGCCAGCAGCTTGGTGGCGGGAGAGGGGGATACGCAGTATTTT. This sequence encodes CASSLVAGEGDTQYF.

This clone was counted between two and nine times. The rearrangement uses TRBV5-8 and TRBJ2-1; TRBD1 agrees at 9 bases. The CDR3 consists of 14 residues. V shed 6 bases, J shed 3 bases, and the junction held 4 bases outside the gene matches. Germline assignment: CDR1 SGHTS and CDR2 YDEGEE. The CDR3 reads CASKDRGHYNEQFF. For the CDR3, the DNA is TGTGCCAGCAAGGACAGGGGTCACTACAATGAGCAGTTCTTC. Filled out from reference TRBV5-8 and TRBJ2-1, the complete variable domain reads EAGVTQSPTHLIKTRGQQATLRCSPISGHTSVYWYQQALGLGLQFLLWYDEGEERNRGNFPPRFSGRQFPNYSSELNVNALELEDSALYLCASKDRGHYNEQFFGPGTRLTVL.

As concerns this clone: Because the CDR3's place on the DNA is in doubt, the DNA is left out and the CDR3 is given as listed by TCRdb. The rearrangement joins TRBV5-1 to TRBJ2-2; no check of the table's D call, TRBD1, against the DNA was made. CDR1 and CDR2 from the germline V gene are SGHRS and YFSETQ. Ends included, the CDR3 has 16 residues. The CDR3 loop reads CASSVPPTGGTGELFF.

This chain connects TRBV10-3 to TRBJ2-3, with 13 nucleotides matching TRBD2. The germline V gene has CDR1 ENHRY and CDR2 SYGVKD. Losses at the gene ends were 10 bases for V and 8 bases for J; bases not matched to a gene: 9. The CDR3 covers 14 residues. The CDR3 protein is CATGLAGDEGTQYF. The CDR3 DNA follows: TGTGCCACCGGACTAGCGGGAGACGAGGGTACGCAGTATTTT.

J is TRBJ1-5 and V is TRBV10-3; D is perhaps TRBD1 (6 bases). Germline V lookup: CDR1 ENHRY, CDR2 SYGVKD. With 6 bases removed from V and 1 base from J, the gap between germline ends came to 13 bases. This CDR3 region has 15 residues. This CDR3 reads CAISNRDTSNQPQHF. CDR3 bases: TGTGCCATCAGCAACCGGGACACCAGCAATCAGCCCCAGCATTTT.